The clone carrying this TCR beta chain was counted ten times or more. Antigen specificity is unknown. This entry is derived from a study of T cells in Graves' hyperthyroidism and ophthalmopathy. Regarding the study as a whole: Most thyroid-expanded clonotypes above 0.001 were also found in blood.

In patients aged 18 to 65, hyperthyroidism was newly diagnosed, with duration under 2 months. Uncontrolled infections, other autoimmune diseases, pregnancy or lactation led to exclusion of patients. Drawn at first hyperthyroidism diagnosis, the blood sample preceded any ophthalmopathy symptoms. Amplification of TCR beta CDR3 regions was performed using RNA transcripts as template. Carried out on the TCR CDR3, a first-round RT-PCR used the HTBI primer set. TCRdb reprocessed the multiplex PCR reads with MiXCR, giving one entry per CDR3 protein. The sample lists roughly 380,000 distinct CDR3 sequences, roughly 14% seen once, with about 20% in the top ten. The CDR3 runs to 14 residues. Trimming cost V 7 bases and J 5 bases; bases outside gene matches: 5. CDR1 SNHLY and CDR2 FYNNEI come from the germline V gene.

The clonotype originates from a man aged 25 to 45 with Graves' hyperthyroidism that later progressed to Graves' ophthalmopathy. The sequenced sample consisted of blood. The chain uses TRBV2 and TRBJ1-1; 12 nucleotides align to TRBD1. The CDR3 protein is CASKGQGAGTEAFF. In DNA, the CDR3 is TGTGCCAGCAAGGGACAGGGGGCAGGAACTGAAGCTTTCTTT.